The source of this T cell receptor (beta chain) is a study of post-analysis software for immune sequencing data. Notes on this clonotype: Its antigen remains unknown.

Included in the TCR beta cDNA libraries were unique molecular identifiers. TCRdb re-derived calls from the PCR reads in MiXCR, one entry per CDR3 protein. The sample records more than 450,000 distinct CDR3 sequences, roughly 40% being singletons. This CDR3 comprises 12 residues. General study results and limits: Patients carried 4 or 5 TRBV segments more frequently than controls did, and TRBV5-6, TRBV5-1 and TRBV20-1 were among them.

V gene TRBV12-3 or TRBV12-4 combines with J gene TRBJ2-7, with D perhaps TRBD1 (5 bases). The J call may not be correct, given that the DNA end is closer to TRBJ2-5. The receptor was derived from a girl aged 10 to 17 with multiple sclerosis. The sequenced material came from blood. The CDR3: CASSYLQGTQYF. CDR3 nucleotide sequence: TGTGCCAGCAGCTATCTCCAGGGGACCCAGTACTTC.